This T cell receptor (beta chain) is drawn from a study of blood T cell repertoires in COVID-19. Per the study methods: Amplified reference gene primers provided the basis for estimating nucleated cell counts. TCRdb's copy holds only in-frame clones and misses some; the assay was immunoSEQ multiplex PCR. The DNA was the basis for D and trimming; V, J and clone size are from that table. The sample yields roughly 230,000 clones, around four fifths seen once. The ends lost 6 bases at V and 4 bases at J; junction bases unmatched: 12. There are 16 residues in the CDR3. Per the germline V gene, CDR1 is SQVTM and CDR2 is ANQGSEA.

This sequence originates from a man aged 40-50 years with active or convalescent COVID-19. The chain uses TRBV29-1 and TRBJ2-7; 13 nucleotides line up with TRBD2. The sequenced sample consisted of peripheral blood. CDR3 DNA sequence: TGCAGCGTAGCCAGTTTAGGACTAGCGGGAGAGTACGAGCAGTACTTC. Translating it yields CSVASLGLAGEYEQYF.